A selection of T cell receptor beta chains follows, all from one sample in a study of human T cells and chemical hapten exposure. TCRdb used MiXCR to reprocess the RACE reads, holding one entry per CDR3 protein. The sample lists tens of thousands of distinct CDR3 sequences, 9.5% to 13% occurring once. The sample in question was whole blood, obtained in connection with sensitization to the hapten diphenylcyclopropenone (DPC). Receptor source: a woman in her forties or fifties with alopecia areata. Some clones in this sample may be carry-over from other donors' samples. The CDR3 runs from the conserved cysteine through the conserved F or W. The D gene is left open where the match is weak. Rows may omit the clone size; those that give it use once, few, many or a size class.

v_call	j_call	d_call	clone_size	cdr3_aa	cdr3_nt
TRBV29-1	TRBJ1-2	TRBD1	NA	CSARTGDYGYTF	TGCAGCGCCCGGACAGGGGACTATGGCTACACCTTC
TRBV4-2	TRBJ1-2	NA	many	CASSQDITGNYGYTF	TGTGCCAGCAGCCAAGATATTACAGGGAACTATGGCTACACCTTC
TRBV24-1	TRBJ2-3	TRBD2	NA	CATSDPRGSGSGGTDTQYF	TGTGCCACCAGTGACCCAAGAGGTAGCGGGAGCGGCGGCACAGATACGCAGTATTTT
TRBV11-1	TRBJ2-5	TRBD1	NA	CASSPGGRETQYF	TGTGCCAGCAGCCCAGGGGGTCGCGAGACCCAGTACTTC
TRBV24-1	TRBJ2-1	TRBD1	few	CATSDWGTGSNEQFF	TGTGCCACCAGTGATTGGGGGACAGGAAGTAATGAGCAGTTCTTC
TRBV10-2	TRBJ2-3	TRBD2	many	CASSDWGGSINTQYF	TGCGCCAGCAGTGATTGGGGGGGATCCATAAATACGCAGTATTTT
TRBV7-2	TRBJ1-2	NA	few	CASSADTVQGYGYTF	TGTGCCAGCAGCGCCGACACCGTCCAAGGTTATGGCTACACCTTC
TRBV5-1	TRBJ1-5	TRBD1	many	CASSSKPGGTHQPQHF	TGCGCCAGCAGCAGTAAACCAGGGGGGACTCATCAGCCCCAGCATTTT
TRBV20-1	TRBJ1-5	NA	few	CSARVSGNQPQHF	TGCAGTGCTAGGGTCAGCGGCAATCAGCCCCAGCATTTT
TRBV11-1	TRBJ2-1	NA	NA	CASSLAVGSSYNEQFF	TGTGCCAGCAGCTTAGCGGTAGGGTCGTCCTACAATGAGCAGTTCTTC
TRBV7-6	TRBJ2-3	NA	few	CASSLSISSTDTQYF	TGTGCCAGCAGCTTAAGCATTTCTAGCACAGATACGCAGTATTTT
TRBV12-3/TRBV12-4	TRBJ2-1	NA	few	CASSAGMLNEQFF	TGTGCCAGCAGTGCTGGCATGCTCAATGAGCAGTTCTTC
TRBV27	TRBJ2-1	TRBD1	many	CASRTSLGQASYNEQFF	TGTGCCAGCAGAACCTCCCTCGGACAGGCAAGCTACAATGAGCAGTTCTTC
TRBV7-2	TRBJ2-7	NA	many	CASSLMSGGHEQYF	TGTGCCAGCAGCCTGATGTCTGGGGGCCACGAGCAGTACTTC
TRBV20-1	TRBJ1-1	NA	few	CSAIRTANTEAFF	TGCAGTGCTATAAGGACGGCCAACACTGAAGCTTTCTTT
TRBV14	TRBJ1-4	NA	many	CASSQGGLRHPRAKLFF	TGTGCCAGCAGCCAAGGGGGTCTTAGACACCCTAGGGCAAAACTGTTTTTT
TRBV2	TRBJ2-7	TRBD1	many	CASSDDRGRGLSSYEQYF	TGTGCCAGCAGTGATGACAGGGGGCGCGGTTTGAGCTCCTACGAGCAGTACTTC
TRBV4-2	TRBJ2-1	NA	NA	CASTRDGLPYNEQFF	TGTGCCAGCACCCGAGATGGTCTACCTTACAATGAGCAGTTCTTC
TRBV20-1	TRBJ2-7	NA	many	CSAIAPSSTYEQYF	TGCAGTGCCATAGCGCCTAGTTCAACCTACGAGCAGTACTTC
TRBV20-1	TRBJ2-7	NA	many	CSARGPGLDEQYF	TGCAGTGCTAGGGGGCCGGGACTGGACGAGCAGTACTTC
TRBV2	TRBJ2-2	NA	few	CASSELEASTGELFF	TGTGCCAGCAGTGAATTAGAGGCTAGCACCGGGGAGCTGTTTTTT
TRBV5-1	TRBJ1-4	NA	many	CASKTIVATNEKLFF	TGCGCCAGCAAAACGATAGTTGCAACTAATGAAAAACTGTTTTTT
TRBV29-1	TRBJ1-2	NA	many	CSALKGSGNYGYTF	TGCAGCGCCCTCAAGGGCAGCGGAAACTATGGCTACACCTTC
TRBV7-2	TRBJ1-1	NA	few	CASSLDRTEAFF	TGTGCCAGCAGCTTAGATAGGACTGAAGCTTTCTTT
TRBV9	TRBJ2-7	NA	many	CASSVTGSTEQYF	TGTGCCAGCAGCGTAACAGGGTCCACCGAGCAGTACTTC
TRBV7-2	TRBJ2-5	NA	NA	CASSPNQVTQYF	TGTGCCAGCAGCCCAAACCAGGTTACCCAGTACTTC
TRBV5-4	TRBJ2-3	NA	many	CASSGDGLSDTQYF	TGTGCCAGCAGCGGGGACGGGTTGTCAGATACGCAGTATTTT
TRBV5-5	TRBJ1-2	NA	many	CASSLELGEINYGYTF	TGTGCCAGCAGCTTGGAATTGGGAGAAATCAACTATGGCTACACCTTC
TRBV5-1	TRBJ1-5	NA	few	CASSLYSNQPQHF	TGCGCCAGCAGCTTGTATAGCAATCAGCCCCAGCATTTT
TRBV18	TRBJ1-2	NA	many	CASSPRLSGTSNYGYTF	TGTGCCAGCTCACCACGTCTATCGGGGACCTCTAACTATGGCTACACCTTC
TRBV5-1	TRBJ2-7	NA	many	CASRADYEQYF	TGCGCCAGCAGAGCCGACTACGAGCAGTACTTC
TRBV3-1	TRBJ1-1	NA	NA	CASSMGPFTEAFF	TGTGCCAGCAGCATGGGACCGTTCACTGAAGCTTTCTTT
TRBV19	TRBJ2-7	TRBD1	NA	CASSKTQGANSYEQYF	TGTGCCAGTAGTAAGACTCAGGGGGCTAACTCCTACGAGCAGTACTTC
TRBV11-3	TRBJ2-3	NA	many	CASSAGSGGTDTQYF	TGTGCCAGCAGCGCCGGTAGTGGTGGGACAGATACGCAGTATTTT
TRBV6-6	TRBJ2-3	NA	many	CASSYSGDYTDTQYF	TGTGCCAGCAGTTACTCAGGTGACTACACAGATACGCAGTATTTT
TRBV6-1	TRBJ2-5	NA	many	CASSEDRGMKTQYF	TGTGCCAGCAGTGAAGATCGGGGGATGAAGACCCAGTACTTC
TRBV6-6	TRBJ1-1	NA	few	CASSSAASRGMNTEAFF	TGTGCCAGCAGTTCCGCGGCCTCAAGAGGGATGAACACTGAAGCTTTCTTT
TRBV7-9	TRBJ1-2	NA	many	CASSPTGFYGYTF	TGTGCCAGCAGCCCTACAGGGTTCTATGGCTACACCTTC
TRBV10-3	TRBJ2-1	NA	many	CAISESTGSLAEQFF	TGTGCCATCAGTGAGTCCACAGGGTCTTTGGCTGAGCAGTTCTTC
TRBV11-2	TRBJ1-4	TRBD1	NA	CASTPRGPGGEKLFF	TGTGCCAGCACCCCCAGGGGTCCAGGGGGTGAAAAACTGTTTTTT
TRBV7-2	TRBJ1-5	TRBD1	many	CASSLVPGGAGNQPQHF	TGTGCCAGCAGCTTAGTTCCAGGGGGCGCGGGAAATCAGCCCCAGCATTTT
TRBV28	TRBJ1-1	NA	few	CASRLDAVGEAFF	TGTGCCAGCAGACTGGACGCTGTCGGGGAAGCTTTCTTT
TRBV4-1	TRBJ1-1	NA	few	CASSYPDSEAFF	TGCGCCAGCAGCTATCCGGACAGTGAAGCTTTCTTT
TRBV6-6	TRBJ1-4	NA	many	CASSPPDRPDDNEKLFF	TGTGCCAGCAGTCCCCCCGACCGACCAGATGATAATGAAAAACTGTTTTTT
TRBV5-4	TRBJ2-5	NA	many	CASSPGRGQETQYF	TGTGCCAGCAGCCCAGGTAGAGGCCAAGAGACCCAGTACTTC
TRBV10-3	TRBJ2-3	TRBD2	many	CAISEGVAGADTQYF	TGTGCCATCAGTGAGGGAGTAGCGGGAGCAGATACGCAGTATTTT
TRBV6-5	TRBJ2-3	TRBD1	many	CASRKGQYTDTQYF	TGTGCCAGCAGGAAGGGACAGTACACAGATACGCAGTATTTT
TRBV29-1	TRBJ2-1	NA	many	CSAASDRSSYNEQFF	TGCAGCGCGGCCTCGGACAGAAGCTCCTACAATGAGCAGTTCTTC
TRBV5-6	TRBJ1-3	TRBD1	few	CASSAYRGLSGNTIYF	TGTGCCAGCAGCGCCTACAGGGGGCTATCCGGAAACACCATATATTTT
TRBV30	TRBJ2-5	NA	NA	CAWSLRRVQETQYF	TGTGCCTGGAGTCTCAGACGGGTCCAAGAGACCCAGTACTTC
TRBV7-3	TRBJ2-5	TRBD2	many	CASSKGVAGTQETQYF	TGTGCCAGCAGCAAAGGTGTAGCGGGAACACAAGAGACCCAGTACTTC
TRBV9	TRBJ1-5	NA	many	CASSVGQGPPQHF	TGTGCCAGCAGCGTAGGTCAGGGGCCGCCCCAGCATTTT
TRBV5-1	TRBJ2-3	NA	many	CASSLGRDTDTQYF	TGCGCCAGCAGCTTGGGCAGGGACACAGATACGCAGTATTTT